The clone carrying this T cell receptor beta chain has just a few counts. Its target is not known. The sample originates from a study of beta chain features in type 1 diabetes. Study-level findings and limits: Insertions at VDJ junctions were less frequent in type 1 diabetes patients. These patients also deleted more nucleotides at the same junctions. It was among patients, rather than healthy donors, that naive, central memory and Treg TCRB repertoires appeared more similar. Among all four CD4+ subsets, Type 1 diabetes patients had TCRB CDR3s that were moderately but significantly shorter.

This CDR3 is 13 amino acids long. Germline CDR1 GTSNPN, CDR2 SVGIG (reference sequence). After removal of 4 bases from V and 2 bases from J, the junction contained 4 bases not matched to a gene. The sequenced template was cDNA made from the entire isolated RNA. TCRdb keeps only in-frame clones here, not all; method: immunoSEQ multiplex PCR. Of approximately 150,000 clones in the sample, about 13% were seen once. One heparinised draw, averaging around 120 mL, was taken per donor. The TCR was taken from a man younger than 35 with type 1 diabetes. The sequenced sample consisted of central memory CD4+ T cells from blood. The V gene is TRBV30, the J gene TRBJ2-7; 8 positions match TRBD1. This chain's CDR3 is CAWNTGGTYEQYF. DNA for the CDR3: TGTGCCTGGAATACAGGGGGGACCTACGAGCAGTACTTC.